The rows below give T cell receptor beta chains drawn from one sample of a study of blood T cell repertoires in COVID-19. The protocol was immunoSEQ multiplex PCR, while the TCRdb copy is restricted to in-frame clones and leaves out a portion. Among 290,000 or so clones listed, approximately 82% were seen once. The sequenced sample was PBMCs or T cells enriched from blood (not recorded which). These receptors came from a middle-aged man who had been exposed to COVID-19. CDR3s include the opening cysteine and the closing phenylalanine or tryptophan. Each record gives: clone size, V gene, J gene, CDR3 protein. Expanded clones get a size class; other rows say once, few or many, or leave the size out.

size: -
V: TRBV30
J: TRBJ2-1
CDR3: CAWSVLPGLNEQFF

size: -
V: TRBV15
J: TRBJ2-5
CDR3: CATSRERGTGQETQYF

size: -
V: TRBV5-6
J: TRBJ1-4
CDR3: CASSLAGVLGEKLFF

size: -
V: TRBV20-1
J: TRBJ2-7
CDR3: CSASPLPSGSSYEQYF

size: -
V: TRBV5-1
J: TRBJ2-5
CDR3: CASSLGTRQETQYF

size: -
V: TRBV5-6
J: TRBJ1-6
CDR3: CASSLSNSPLHF

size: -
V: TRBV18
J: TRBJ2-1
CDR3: CASFKNRDRGRDEQFF

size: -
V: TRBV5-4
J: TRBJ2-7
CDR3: CASSFGSGEQYF

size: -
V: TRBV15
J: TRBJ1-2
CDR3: CATSRGGQVDGYTF

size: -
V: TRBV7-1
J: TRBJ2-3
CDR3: CASSSPLGLAGGPGDTTQRDTQYF

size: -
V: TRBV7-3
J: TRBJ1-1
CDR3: CASSYRGSGTEAFF

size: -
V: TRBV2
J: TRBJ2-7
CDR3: CASSALAGGPRYEQYF

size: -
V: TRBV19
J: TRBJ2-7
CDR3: CASSISARKVSYEQYF

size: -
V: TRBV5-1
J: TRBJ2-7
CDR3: CASSLGGTGAYEQYF

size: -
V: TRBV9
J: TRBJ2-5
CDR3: CASSVSHRGLGETQYF

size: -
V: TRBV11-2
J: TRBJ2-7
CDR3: CASSGASGRVVYEQYF

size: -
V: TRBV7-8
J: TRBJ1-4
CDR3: CASSPPFGDRDYEKLFF

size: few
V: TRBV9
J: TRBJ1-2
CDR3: CASRSQGGYTF

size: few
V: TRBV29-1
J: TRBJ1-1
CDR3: CSVDGGTEAFF

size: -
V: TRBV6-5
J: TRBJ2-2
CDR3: CASRAGQRPGELFF

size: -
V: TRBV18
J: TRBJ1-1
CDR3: CASSRGSQNAEAFF

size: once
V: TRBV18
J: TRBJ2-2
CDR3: CASSAGYYTGELFF

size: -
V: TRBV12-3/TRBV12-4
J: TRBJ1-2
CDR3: CASSRGGGYTF

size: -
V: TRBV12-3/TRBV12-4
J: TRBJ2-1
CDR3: CASSWRESEQFF

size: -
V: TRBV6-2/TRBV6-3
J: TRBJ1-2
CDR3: CASSYKTEYGYTF

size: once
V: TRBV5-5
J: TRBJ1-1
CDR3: CASSALGGAEAFF

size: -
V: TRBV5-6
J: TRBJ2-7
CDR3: CASSQQGSPPYEQYF

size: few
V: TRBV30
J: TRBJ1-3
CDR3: CAWKGDRVYTTLGNTIYF

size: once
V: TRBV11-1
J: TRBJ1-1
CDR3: CASSPPRGLGTEAFF

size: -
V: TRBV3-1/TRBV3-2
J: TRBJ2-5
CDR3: CASSQAGVRIGEAQYF

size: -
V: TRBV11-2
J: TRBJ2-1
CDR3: CASSPRTLYNEQFF

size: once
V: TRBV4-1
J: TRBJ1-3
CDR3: CASRSENGNTIYF

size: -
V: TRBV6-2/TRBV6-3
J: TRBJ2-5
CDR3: CASSYGLIETQYF

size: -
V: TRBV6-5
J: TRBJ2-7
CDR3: CASSYSLGRTSYEQYF

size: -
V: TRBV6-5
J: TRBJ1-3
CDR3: CASRTGISGNTIYF

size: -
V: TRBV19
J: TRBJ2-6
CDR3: CASSRDRSGANVLTF

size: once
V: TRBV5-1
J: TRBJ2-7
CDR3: CASSSRAGGGASYEQYF

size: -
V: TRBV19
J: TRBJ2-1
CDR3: CASKSSGRVSDEQFF

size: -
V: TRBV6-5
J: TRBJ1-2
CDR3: CAPGPSFGHGYTF

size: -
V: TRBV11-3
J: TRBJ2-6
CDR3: CASSSSPTGTGANVLTF